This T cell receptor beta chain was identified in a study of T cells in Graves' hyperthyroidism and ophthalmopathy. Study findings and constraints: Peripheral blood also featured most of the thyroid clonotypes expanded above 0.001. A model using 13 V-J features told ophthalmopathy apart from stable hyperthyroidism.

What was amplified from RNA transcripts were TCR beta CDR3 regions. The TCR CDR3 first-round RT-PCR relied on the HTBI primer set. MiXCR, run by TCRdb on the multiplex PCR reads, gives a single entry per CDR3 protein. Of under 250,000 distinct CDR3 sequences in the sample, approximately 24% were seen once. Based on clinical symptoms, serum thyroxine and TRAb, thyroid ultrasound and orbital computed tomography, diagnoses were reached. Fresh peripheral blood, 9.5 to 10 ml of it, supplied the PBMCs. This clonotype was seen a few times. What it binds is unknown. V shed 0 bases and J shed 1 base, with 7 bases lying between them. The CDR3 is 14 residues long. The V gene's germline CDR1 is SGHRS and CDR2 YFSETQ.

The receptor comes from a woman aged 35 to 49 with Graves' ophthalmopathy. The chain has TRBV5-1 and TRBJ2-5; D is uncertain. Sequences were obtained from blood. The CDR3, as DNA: TGCGCCAGCAGCTTGGACAGTACCCAAGAGACCCAGTACTTC. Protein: CASSLDSTQETQYF. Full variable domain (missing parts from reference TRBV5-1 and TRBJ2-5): KAGVTQTPRYLIKTRGQQVTLSCSPISGHRSVSWYQQTPGQGLQFLFEYFSETQRNKGNFPGRFSGRQFSNSRSEMNVSTLELGDSALYLCASSLDSTQETQYFGPGTRLLVL.